This is a list of T cell receptor beta chains from one sample in a study of CD8+ T cells in alopecia areata. This table comes from immunoSEQ multiplex PCR, and its TCRdb copy is limited to in-frame clones, with some not included. The table includes 200,000 to 250,000 clones, 35% to 40% detected once. Sequenced here: CD4+ T cells sorted from blood, sampled at approximately week 34, from a patient treated with tofacitinib. The receptors shown here come from a human donor with alopecia areata. The CDR3 runs from the conserved cysteine through the conserved F or W.

CDR3aa	v_gene	j_gene
CASSQTPRNQPQHF	TRBV4-1	TRBJ1-5
CASSPTTGPNTGELFF	TRBV11-2	TRBJ2-2
CASSLQYTEAFF	TRBV5-6	TRBJ1-1
CASSVSGRTGELFF	TRBV6-6	TRBJ2-2
CASSEAQGREQYF	TRBV6-1	TRBJ2-7
CSVAIGQTGNQPQHF	TRBV29-1	TRBJ1-5
CASSSGLAGHTDTQYF	TRBV7-3	TRBJ2-3
CASKARRQETQYF	TRBV2	TRBJ2-5
CASSPPAGVGYGYTF	TRBV18	TRBJ1-2
CATSRDRGTSPLHF	TRBV15	TRBJ1-6
CASRLLMAGVNTEAFF	TRBV5-1	TRBJ1-1
CASSSYNSPLHF	TRBV6-5	TRBJ1-6
CSAPGTTNTGELFF	TRBV29-1	TRBJ2-2
CASSFPGTGLSGANVLTF	TRBV5-4	TRBJ2-6